What follows are 30 T cell receptor beta chains derived from one specimen sequenced in a study of cytotoxic CD8 clonotypes in ibrutinib-treated CLL. Measured with immunoSEQ multiplex PCR; TCRdb has only the in-frame clones, and not every one. The data contain 200,000 to 250,000 clones, under 80% of them singletons. Sample: PBMCs, taken after 24 months of ibrutinib treatment. Receptor source: a human donor with chronic lymphocytic leukemia.

The chain links TRBV7-2 to TRBJ1-4; 8 positions match TRBD1. The V segment lost 1 base and the J segment 3 bases; nucleotides outside the gene matches: 4. The CDR3 covers 16 residues. Per germline, CDR1 SGHTA and CDR2 FQGNSA. The CDR3 loop reads CASSLGTGRANEKLFF. The DNA for the CDR3 is TGTGCCAGCAGCTTAGGGACAGGGAGAGCTAATGAAAAACTGTTTTTT.

The V gene is TRBV19, the J gene TRBJ2-2; 9 bases agree with TRBD2. The germline V gene encodes CDR1 LNHDA and CDR2 SQIVND (reference sequence). This CDR3 is 18 amino acids long. J gave up 3 bases and V 5 bases, and 13 bases lay outside the gene matches. The CDR3 loop reads CASSQAFSGRRDTGELFF. The CDR3 DNA reads TGTGCCAGTAGTCAGGCGTTTAGCGGGAGACGTGACACCGGGGAGCTGTTTTTT.

Concerning this clone: Different DNA sequences within this sample yield the same CDR3. The chain combines TRBV6-5 with TRBJ1-1; no firm D call. Germline CDR1 is MNHEY and CDR2 is SVGAGI. The CDR3 length is 11 residues. V shed 4 bases and J shed 1 base, with 1 base lying between them. This CDR3 is CASSSNTEAFF. The CDR3 nucleotides read TGTGCCAGCAGTTCGAACACTGAAGCTTTCTTT.

The rearrangement joins TRBV6-4 to TRBJ1-2, with D unresolved. CDR1 is MRHNA and CDR2 is SNTAGT in the germline V gene. V gave up 5 bases and J gave up 1 base, with 5 bases separating them. The CDR3 is 12 residues long. The CDR3, as DNA: TGTGCCAGCAGTAATAATAACTATGGCTACACCTTC. Its protein product is CASSNNNYGYTF.

This clone turned up a few times. V and J are TRBV7-3 and TRBJ2-7, with 7 bases fitting TRBD1. This CDR3 contains 15 residues. Per germline, CDR1 SGHTA and CDR2 FQGTGA. The trim removed 5 bases at V and 5 bases at J, leaving 12 bases unmatched. The CDR3 DNA is TGTGCCAGCAGCCCGTTACCTACAGGGGCCCACGAGCAGTACTTC. Residues: CASSPLPTGAHEQYF.

V gene TRBV29-1 combines with J gene TRBJ1-1; D not certain. The CDR3 runs to 11 residues. Germline assignment: CDR1 SQVTM and CDR2 ANQGSEA. Trimming left V 4 bases short and J 3 bases short, with 6 bases between. The chain's CDR3 is CSVGRDTEAFF. The DNA for the CDR3 is TGCAGCGTTGGTAGGGACACTGAAGCTTTCTTT.

The chain uses TRBV2 and TRBJ2-7; TRBD1 agrees at 10 bases. The ends lost 6 bases at V and 4 bases at J; junction bases unmatched: 15. Looked up from germline, CDR1 is SNHLY and CDR2 is FYNNEI. The CDR3 is made up of 17 amino acids. CDR3 DNA: TGTGCCAGCAGCCCCGGGACAGGGGATCGGCGTCGGTACGAGCAGTACTTC. It translates to CASSPGTGDRRRYEQYF.

The chain uses TRBV9 and TRBJ2-2; D remains unclear. V was clipped by 3 bases and J by 15 bases, with 18 bases between them. The germline V gene encodes CDR1 SGDLS and CDR2 YYNGEE. The CDR3 length is 13 residues. The CDR3 protein is CASSAGSEAKVFF. The CDR3, as DNA: TGTGCCAGCAGCGCGGGCTCCGAAGCTAAGGTGTTTTTT.

The V and J genes are TRBV11-1 and TRBJ2-5; 13 nucleotides agree with TRBD2. J was trimmed by 4 bases and V by 1 base; bases with no gene match: 3. CDR1 SGHAT and CDR2 FQDESV come from the germline V gene (reference sequence). CDR3 length: 16 residues. CDR3 bases: TGTGCCAGCAGCTTAGGGACTAGCGGGAGCGTAGAGACCCAGTACTTC. This codes for CASSLGTSGSVETQYF.

This clone was counted between two and nine times. The rearrangement links TRBV28 to TRBJ1-1; D ambiguous. This CDR3 contains 14 residues. In germline, CDR1 is MDHEN, CDR2 SYDVKM. Trimming took off 5 bases at V and 4 bases at J, with 14 bases between the two ends. CDR3 DNA sequence: TGTGCCAGCAGTCCCCCGGGGAGAGGCACTGAAGCTTTCTTT. Amino acid sequence: CASSPPGRGTEAFF.

This chain connects TRBV11-3 to TRBJ2-2; D possibly uses TRBD1 or TRBD2 (5 bases each). The V end was cut by 1 base, the J end by 5 bases, with 11 bases between. The CDR3 runs to 15 residues. Germline-derived CDR1 and CDR2 are SGHNT and YENEEA. This CDR3 is CASSLGDPSTGELFF. CDR3 sequence (DNA): TGTGCCAGCAGCTTAGGGGACCCTTCAACCGGGGAGCTGTTTTTT. Full variable domain (missing parts from reference TRBV11-3 and TRBJ2-2): EAGVVQSPRYKIIEKKQPVAFWCNPISGHNTLYWYLQNLGQGPELLIRYENEEAVDDSQLPKDRFSAERLKGVDSTLKIQPAELGDSAVYLCASSLGDPSTGELFFGEGSRLTVL.

This chain links TRBV5-6 with TRBJ1-1, with D hard to call. Trimming cost V 4 bases and J 1 base, with 14 bases left between them. The CDR3 is 15 amino acids. CDR1 and CDR2 from the germline V gene are SGHDT and YYEEEE. CDR3 coding DNA: TGTGCCAGCAGCCGGTGGGAGGGTGCGAACACTGAAGCTTTCTTT. This codes for CASSRWEGANTEAFF.

The gene calls are TRBV6-4 and TRBJ2-2; 9 positions agree with TRBD2. The CDR3 has 15 residues. V was pared by 4 bases and J by 4 bases, with 4 bases of the junction left unmatched. Germline V gene lookup returns CDR1 MRHNA and CDR2 SNTAGT. For the CDR3, the DNA is TGTGCCAGCAGTGTGGAACTAGCGGGCACCGGGGAGCTGTTTTTT. This translates into CASSVELAGTGELFF.

The rearrangement joins TRBV28 to TRBJ2-7; possible D gene TRBD1, 5 bases. V was shortened by 3 bases and J by 2 bases, with 11 bases between the two germline ends. CDR3 length equals 14 residues. Germline lookup yields CDR1 MDHEN and CDR2 SYDVKM. DNA for the CDR3: TGTGCCAGCAGTTTTTCGGCAGGGCCCTACGAGCAGTACTTC. Residues: CASSFSAGPYEQYF. The full variable domain, with the rest looked up from reference TRBV28 and TRBJ2-7, is DVKVTQSSRYLVKRTGEKVFLECVQDMDHENMFWYRQDPGLGLRLIYFSYDVKMKEKGDIPEGYSVSREKKERFSLILESASTNQTSMYLCASSFSAGPYEQYFGPGTRLTVT.

The chain employs TRBV7-2 and TRBJ2-2; 11 positions match TRBD2. Germline loops: CDR1 SGHTA, CDR2 FQGNSA. The CDR3 consists of 14 residues. Losses at the gene ends were 8 bases for V and 1 base for J; bases not matched to a gene: 0. In DNA, the CDR3 is TGTGCCAGCGGGACTAGCGGGAACACCGGGGAGCTGTTTTTT. The encoded protein is CASGTSGNTGELFF.

The count of this clone is one. This CDR3 is CASSLEVGHEQFF. CDR3 bases: TGTGCCAGCAGTTTAGAAGTGGGCCATGAGCAGTTCTTC. This chain links TRBV6-5 with TRBJ2-1; no definite D call. V lost 4 bases, J lost 8 bases, and 12 bases lay in between. This CDR3 region has 13 residues. Germline V gene sequence: CDR1 MNHEY, CDR2 SVGAGI.

With regard to this clone: Other DNA sequences within the sample encode an identical CDR3. The V and J genes are TRBV27 and TRBJ2-3; D remains ambiguous. V lost 3 bases to trimming and J lost 6 bases, with 4 bases between them. Germline CDR1 and CDR2: MNHEY and SMNVEV (reference sequence). This CDR3 spans 11 amino acids. The CDR3 bases are TGTGCCAGCAGTTTTTCGGATACGCAGTATTTT. Its protein product is CASSFSDTQYF.

The chain uses TRBV6-1 and TRBJ2-2; possibly TRBD1 for D (6 bases). Germline V gene sequence: CDR1 MNHNS, CDR2 SASEGT. Between the trimmed V and J ends, which lost 5 bases and 1 base, there was a span of 8 bases. The length of the CDR3 is 14 residues. CDR3 residues: CASSLTGNTGELFF. CDR3 coding DNA: TGTGCCAGCAGTTTGACAGGGAACACCGGGGAGCTGTTTTTT.

In this sample, this clone turned up once. The J gene is TRBJ1-1, the V gene TRBV7-8, with TRBD1 identical over 7 bases. V lost 11 bases and J lost 1; bases outside the gene matches: 4. The CDR3 contains 12 residues. Per the germline V gene, CDR1 is SGHVS and CDR2 is FQNEAQ. CDR3 residues: CAVQGGNTEAFF. The CDR3 nucleotides are TGTGCCGTCCAGGGGGGGAACACTGAAGCTTTCTTT. The full variable domain, completed using reference TRBV7-8 and TRBJ1-1, is GAGVSQSPRYKVAKRGQDVALRCDPISGHVSLFWYQQALGQGPEFLTYFQNEAQLDKSGLPSDRFFAERPEGSVSTLKIQRTQQEDSAVYLCAVQGGNTEAFFGQGTRLTVV.

J is TRBJ2-1 and V is TRBV5-4; TRBD2 matches 13 bases. CDR1 is SGHNT and CDR2 is YYREEE in the germline V gene (reference sequence). The trim removed 4 bases at V and 1 base at J, leaving 2 bases unmatched. This CDR3 has 16 residues. CDR3 sequence (DNA): TGTGCCAGCAGCCCGGGACTAGCGGGATCCTACAATGAGCAGTTCTTC. Translation gives CASSPGLAGSYNEQFF.

V usage is TRBV9 and J usage is TRBJ2-7; the D gene is possibly TRBD2 (6 bases). V was trimmed by 0 bases and J by 4 bases, leaving 14 bases between them. The germline V gene has CDR1 SGDLS and CDR2 YYNGEE. CDR3 size: 15 residues. The CDR3 sequence is CASSVGATAGYEQYF. CDR3 sequence (DNA): TGTGCCAGCAGCGTAGGTGCGACAGCGGGTTACGAGCAGTACTTC.

This chain joins TRBV28 and TRBJ1-1, with unresolved D. V was cut by 6 bases and J by 0 bases, with 17 bases left in between. CDR3 size: 16 residues. CDR1 and CDR2 (germline): MDHEN, SYDVKM. The CDR3 nucleotides read TGTGCCAGCAGGAGGTATACAGAGCTAGTGAACACTGAAGCTTTCTTT. It is translated as CASRRYTELVNTEAFF.

The chain uses TRBV7-8 and TRBJ1-5, with 7 bases matching TRBD1. Germline V gene sequence: CDR1 SGHVS, CDR2 FQNEAQ. CDR3 length: 15 amino acids. V gave up 6 bases and J gave up 7 bases; unmatched junction bases: 12. The CDR3 DNA is TGTGCCAGCAGAGAGGACAGGCGGAGAGTACAGCCCCAGCATTTT. Translation gives CASREDRRRVQPQHF.

V is TRBV15 and J is TRBJ2-1; TRBD1 is a possible D gene (5 bases). Germline V gene data show CDR1 as LNHNV and CDR2 as YYDKDF (reference sequence). Trimming removed 0 bases from V and 5 bases from J, with 11 bases in between. This CDR3 has 15 amino acids. CDR3 nucleotide sequence: TGTGCCACCAGCAGAGATCGTGACAGTCACAATGAGCAGTTCTTC. Encoded protein: CATSRDRDSHNEQFF.

This chain links TRBV27 with TRBJ1-2; a possible D gene is TRBD1 (6 bases). Germline loops: CDR1 MNHEY, CDR2 SMNVEV (reference sequence). The CDR3 is 11 amino acids. Trimming took off 10 bases at V and 4 bases at J, with 10 bases between the two ends. For the CDR3, the DNA is TGTGCCACCCAGGGGATCTATGGCTACACCTTC. Translating gives CATQGIYGYTF.

This chain joins TRBV28 and TRBJ1-1; weak D call: TRBD1 (5 bases). Trimming stripped 3 bases from V and 2 bases from J, with 13 bases between. In germline, CDR1 is MDHEN, CDR2 SYDVKM. The CDR3 covers 15 residues. The CDR3 is CASSLDRGSNTEAFF. The CDR3 coding sequence is TGTGCCAGCAGTTTGGATCGGGGCTCAAACACTGAAGCTTTCTTT.

The J gene is TRBJ2-5, the V gene TRBV14; D gene unclear. The CDR3 contains 13 residues. The V end lost 3 bases, the J end lost 0 bases, and 5 bases lay between the germline ends. CDR1 and CDR2 (germline): SGHDN, FVKESK. The DNA of the CDR3 is TGTGCCAGCAGCCAGGGGTACCAAGAGACCCAGTACTTC. It encodes CASSQGYQETQYF.

V and J are TRBV29-1 and TRBJ2-7; 8 positions agree with TRBD2. From germline, CDR1 is SQVTM and CDR2 ANQGSEA. There are 13 residues in the CDR3. The trim removed 6 bases at V and 5 bases at J, leaving 9 bases unmatched. CDR3: CSVTGLGLHEQYF. The DNA of the CDR3 is TGCAGCGTGACGGGACTAGGATTACACGAGCAGTACTTC.

This chain uses TRBV28 with TRBJ2-3, with D unresolved. V was cut by 4 bases and J by 4 bases, with 12 bases left in between. From germline, CDR1 is MDHEN and CDR2 SYDVKM. The CDR3 length is 14 residues. The CDR3 DNA reads as TGTGCCAGCAGTTCGGATCCGCTCGCAGATACGCAGTATTTT. This codes for CASSSDPLADTQYF.

This clone was observed once. This sequence joins TRBV6-5 and TRBJ2-1; 11 nucleotides agree with TRBD2. Germline CDR1 reads MNHEY; CDR2 reads SVGAGI. Trimming took 6 bases from V and 9 from J; bases not matched to a gene: 7. The CDR3 has 14 amino acids. This chain's CDR3 is CASSLLAGGGEQFF. CDR3 coding DNA: TGTGCCAGCAGCCTTCTAGCGGGAGGCGGTGAGCAGTTCTTC.